These 11 T cell receptor beta chains were all obtained from the same sample, sequenced in a study of blood T cells in healthy people across ages. The authors ran a second PCR of roughly 6 to 12 cycles using a sample-barcoded 5' primer and a J-beta primer mix. MiXCR, run by TCRdb on the 5' RACE reads, gives a single entry per CDR3 protein. The sample has roughly 500,000 distinct CDR3 sequences, roughly 28% seen once. The specimen sequenced was blood. Every receptor here comes from a woman in her 70s in good health.

The chain joins TRBV28 to TRBJ1-6; D gene uncertain. The V end lost 8 bases, the J end lost 5 bases, and 10 bases lay between the germline ends. The CDR3 is 13 amino acids. Per germline, CDR1 MDHEN and CDR2 SYDVKM. CDR3 region: CASFTYNNSPLHF. DNA of the CDR3: TGTGCCAGCTTTACGTACAATAATTCACCCCTCCACTTT. Combining the CDR3 with reference TRBV28 and TRBJ1-6 gives the whole variable domain DVKVTQSSRYLVKRTGEKVFLECVQDMDHENMFWYRQDPGLGLRLIYFSYDVKMKEKGDIPEGYSVSREKKERFSLILESASTNQTSMYLCASFTYNNSPLHFGNGTRLTVT.

This clonotype showed up just once. The chain's CDR3 is CASSYLWEPQQPQHF. CDR3 nucleotides: TGTGCCAGCAGTTACCTCTGGGAACCCCAGCAGCCCCAGCATTTT. J is TRBJ1-5 and V is TRBV6-2 or TRBV6-3; D not resolved. This CDR3 is 15 amino acids long. V was clipped by 2 bases and J by 7 bases, with 15 bases between them. Germline assignment: CDR1 MNHEY and CDR2 SVGEGT.

This clonotype was seen only a few times. The chain combines TRBV6-1 with TRBJ2-6; the match to TRBD2 covers 9 bases. This CDR3 is 18 amino acids long. The junction had 7 bases not matched to a gene; V was cut back by 2 bases and J by 2 bases. CDR1 MNHNS and CDR2 SASEGT come from the germline V gene. CDR3 in amino acids: CASSERLAGRPGANVLTF. The CDR3 DNA is TGTGCCAGCAGTGAACGGCTAGCGGGGCGACCTGGGGCCAACGTCCTGACTTTC.

In its sample, this clonotype was seen a few times. This sequence joins TRBV29-1 and TRBJ2-3; the match to TRBD1 covers 7 bases. J was trimmed by 0 bases and V by 5 bases; bases with no gene match: 11. Germline V gene sequence: CDR1 SQVTM, CDR2 ANQGSEA. This CDR3 has 16 residues. The CDR3 nucleotides read TGCAGCGTTATCCGACAGGGCCGTTCTAGCACAGATACGCAGTATTTT. It codes for CSVIRQGRSSTDTQYF.

This chain links TRBV15 with TRBJ2-7; D is unresolved. The CDR3 is 13 amino acids. Germline V lookup: CDR1 LNHNV, CDR2 YYDKDF (reference sequence). Trimming removed 0 bases at V and 3 bases at J, with 6 bases between. CDR3 sequence (DNA): TGTGCCACCAGCAGAGATGGCTACTACGAGCAGTACTTC. It specifies CATSRDGYYEQYF.

The chain carries TRBV6-2 or TRBV6-3 and TRBJ2-7; D gene ambiguous. Germline CDR1 reads MNHEY; CDR2 reads SVGEGT. V lost 8 bases to trimming and J lost 0 bases, with 11 bases between them. The CDR3 is made up of 13 amino acids. DNA for the CDR3: TGTGCCAGCTCGAGGCAGCTCTCCTACGAGCAGTACTTC. Translating it yields CASSRQLSYEQYF.

The chain uses TRBV20-1 and TRBJ1-3; D may be TRBD1 (6 bases). Trimming cost V 5 bases and J 4 bases, with 15 bases left between them. The CDR3 sequence is 14 residues long. CDR1 DFQATT and CDR2 SNEGSKA come from the germline V gene (reference sequence). The CDR3 DNA is TGCAGTGCTCCCTCCGGGGGCGCGGGAAACACCATATATTTT. This encodes CSAPSGGAGNTIYF.

The gene calls are TRBV20-1 and TRBJ1-1; a weak D match, TRBD1 (6 bases). The CDR3 runs to 15 residues. Trimming took 2 bases from V and 3 from J, leaving 16 bases between them. Per the germline V gene, CDR1 is DFQATT and CDR2 is SNEGSKA (reference sequence). CDR3 DNA: TGCAGTGCTAGACCGACAGGCCAAGGATACACTGAAGCTTTCTTT. Protein: CSARPTGQGYTEAFF.

In this sample, this clonotype turned up a few times. The chain carries TRBV20-1 and TRBJ1-4; D possibly corresponds to TRBD1 (6 bases). The V and J ends lost 1 base and 8 bases respectively, with 11 bases between them. The CDR3 contains 13 residues. Per germline, CDR1 DFQATT and CDR2 SNEGSKA (reference sequence). The CDR3 region has the DNA TGCAGTGCTAGAGCCAGGGGAGGGGAAAAACTGTTTTTT. Translating gives CSARARGGEKLFF.

In this sample, this clonotype turned up a few times. CDR3 coding DNA: TGTGCCAGCAGTCCCCTCAGCGGGGGGCGGAATGAGCAGTTCTTC. Its translation is CASSPLSGGRNEQFF. The rearrangement joins TRBV6-5 to TRBJ2-1; TRBD2 matches 9 bases. CDR3 length equals 15 residues. J was trimmed by 7 bases and V by 5 bases; bases with no gene match: 9. The V gene's germline CDR1 is MNHEY and CDR2 SVGAGI.

This clonotype was detected a few times. The V gene is TRBV4-2, the J gene TRBJ2-1, with 7 bases matching TRBD1. The germline gives CDR1 LGHNA, CDR2 YNFKEQ. CDR3 length: 15 residues. V lost 1 base, J lost 4 bases, and 4 bases stayed unmatched. The CDR3 protein is CASSQATGIYNEQFF. CDR3 DNA sequence: TGTGCCAGCAGCCAAGCGACAGGGATTTACAATGAGCAGTTCTTC.